The next 4 T cell receptor beta chains were all read from a single sample in a study of control samples from healthy donors and cancer patients. Generated by immunoSEQ multiplex PCR, the TCRdb table keeps only in-frame clones and is missing some. The sample holds over 30,000 clones, approximately 90% seen once. Material: PBMCs. Every receptor here comes from a woman in her 40s with lung cancer.

This sequence joins TRBV5-4 and TRBJ1-4; 11 bases line up with TRBD1. V lost 4 bases to trimming and J lost 1 base; unmatched junction nucleotides: 3. The CDR3 spans 16 residues. The germline CDR1 and CDR2 sequences are SGHNT and YYREEE (reference sequence). CDR3 DNA: TGTGCCAGCAGCGAGGACAGGGGGCGAACTAATGAAAAACTGTTTTTT. It translates to CASSEDRGRTNEKLFF.

The chain joins TRBV9 to TRBJ1-2; D unresolved. This CDR3 is 15 amino acids long. Germline values: CDR1 SGDLS, CDR2 YYNGEE. V was pared by 4 bases and J by 4 bases, with 17 bases between. CDR3 protein: CASSRGLKEGYGYTF. In nucleotides, the CDR3 is TGTGCCAGCAGCCGCGGACTTAAAGAGGGCTATGGCTACACCTTC.

The V gene is TRBV9, the J gene TRBJ1-5, with D perhaps TRBD1 (6 bases). CDR3 size: 14 residues. V was shortened by 7 bases and J by 8 bases, with 19 bases between the two germline ends. The V gene's germline CDR1 is SGDLS and CDR2 YYNGEE. CDR3 nucleotide sequence: TGTGCCAGCGGAGGGGGAAATCCAGGGGAGCCCCAGCATTTT. Protein product: CASGGGNPGEPQHF.

This chain links TRBV4-3 with TRBJ1-4, with 8 bases fitting TRBD1. This CDR3 is 15 amino acids long. Germline lookup yields CDR1 LGHNA and CDR2 YSLEER. J lost 10 bases, V lost 0 bases, and 7 bases had no gene match. The CDR3: CASSQEPGGSGKLFF. In DNA form, the CDR3 reads TGCGCCAGCAGCCAAGAGCCAGGGGGCTCTGGAAAACTGTTTTTT.